The clone carrying this T cell receptor beta chain was found a few times. No antigen is known for it. One entry per CDR3 protein, called by TCRdb with MiXCR from the RT-PCR reads. Among some 500,000 distinct CDR3 sequences listed, over 10% were seen once. This entry belongs to a study of response to subunit inactivated influenza vaccine. Germline V gene data show CDR1 as SGHRS and CDR2 as YFSETQ. The CDR3 has 15 amino acids. The germline V and J ends were trimmed by 1 base and 4 bases, with 14 bases remaining between them. Study-wide findings and caveats: Few new T cells, the authors suggested, are recruited by each seasonal influenza vaccination.

The chain carries TRBV5-1 and TRBJ2-5, with D maybe TRBD2 (6 bases). The sample in question was PBMCs from blood, obtained about 40 days after vaccination. This clonotype originated in a man aged 50 to 60 who received an inactivated influenza vaccine. Written as DNA, the CDR3 is TGCGCCAGCAGCTTGAATTTACTAGCAGGAGAGACCCAGTACTTC. This gives the protein CASSLNLLAGETQYF.